The TCR beta chain described here comes from a study of blood T cell repertoires in COVID-19 (dated by TCRdb to between 2020 and 2021). A note on the overall study: Collaborator samples came from the United States, Italy and Spain and covered acute and convalescent phases of COVID-19. Where available, HLA class I and class II types were taken from metadata supplied by the sample provider and were not determined by assay-based typing. Nearly every sample came with metadata listing a de-identified subject ID, COVID-19 status, age in years and sex. The samples were drawn from the first 160 participants of the ongoing ImmuneRACE study and from 1,254 subjects provided by 6 global collaborators. The material from the prospective study consisted of cDNA or gDNA derived from T cells, B-cell-depleted T cells, or PBMCs. Deeply sampled blood TCRbeta repertoires from subjects exposed to, actively infected with, or recovered from COVID-19 were included in the dataset. The repertoires were released in a freely available public database meant as a resource for research on the immune response to SARS-CoV-2.

TCRbeta CDR3 regions were amplified from genomic DNA using the immunoSEQ Assay, a bias-controlled multiplex PCR. The original pipeline was this. The number of nucleated cells in each sample was estimated from the amplification of reference gene primers within the assay. Sequence reads were collapsed and filtered to measure the absolute abundance of every unique TCRbeta CDR3 rearrangement. For each sample, productive Simpson clonality was calculated as the square root of Simpson's diversity index across productive rearrangements. TCRdb limited this immuneACCESS table to in-frame rearrangements with V and J called. A share of clones is missing; checked studies link under half to unresolved V genes, and the rest is unexplained. The V and J calls and clone size are taken from that table; D and trimming were inferred from the DNA. Present in this sample are roughly 170,000 clones, 60% to 80% of which were seen just once. In total, the top ten clones hold approximately 27% of the sample.

V loses 2 bases of germline sequence and J loses 8 bases, and the interval between the two ends is 12 bases. The CDR3 contains 13 residues, cysteine and phenylalanine counted. Just CDR3 DNA is preserved here, 39 bases in frame from base 1. Reading the germline V gene gives CDR1 MDHEN and CDR2 SYDVKM. Comments on this clone: The target of this receptor is not known. It has no much larger one-base neighbor in the sample; base qualities were not kept.

The collaborating institutions used their own protocols to collect whole blood in K2EDTA tubes. Collaborator samples were shipped for TCRbeta analysis as frozen whole blood, isolated PBMCs, or DNA extracted from either sample type. Results and caveats for the whole study, not just this receptor: The quantity of clinical and demographic metadata differed by source and by participant and was supplied without curation.

Sequencing was performed on peripheral blood. This chain is built from TRBV28 and TRBJ1-2; a tentative D match to TRBD1 spans 5 bases. The receptor was isolated from a woman aged 70 to 79 with acute or convalescent COVID-19. Read as DNA, the sequence is TGTGCCAGCAGTTTACGGAGGGGAGGCGGCTACACCTTC. This is translated as CASSLRRGGGYTF.